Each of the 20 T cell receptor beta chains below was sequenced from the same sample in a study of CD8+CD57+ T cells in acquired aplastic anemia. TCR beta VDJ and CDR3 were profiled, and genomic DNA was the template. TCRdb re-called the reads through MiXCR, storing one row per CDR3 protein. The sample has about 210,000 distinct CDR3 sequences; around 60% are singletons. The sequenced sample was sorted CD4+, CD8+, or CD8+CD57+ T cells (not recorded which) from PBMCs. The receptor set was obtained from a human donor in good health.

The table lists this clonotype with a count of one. The CDR3 DNA reads as TGTGCCAGTAGTACGGAACCGGGACTAGCTTTCTTC. It is translated as CASSTEPGLAFF. The gene calls are TRBV19 and TRBJ2-1; 9 bases align to TRBD2. Germline V lookup: CDR1 LNHDA, CDR2 SQIVND (reference sequence). CDR3 length: 12 amino acids. V dropped 4 bases and J dropped 16; count of bases not matched to a gene: 8.

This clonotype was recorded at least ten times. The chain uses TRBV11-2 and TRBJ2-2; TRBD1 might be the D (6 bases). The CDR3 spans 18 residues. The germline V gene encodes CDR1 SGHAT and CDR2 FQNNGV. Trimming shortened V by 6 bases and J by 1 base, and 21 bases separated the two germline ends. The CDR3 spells CASRTTYTGMENTGELFF. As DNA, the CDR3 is TGTGCCAGCAGAACAACCTATACAGGGATGGAGAACACCGGGGAGCTGTTTTTT.

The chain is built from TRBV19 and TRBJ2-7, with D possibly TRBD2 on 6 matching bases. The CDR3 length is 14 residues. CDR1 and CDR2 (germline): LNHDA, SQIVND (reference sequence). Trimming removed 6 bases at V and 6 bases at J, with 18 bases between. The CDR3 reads CASRPISGVGEQYF. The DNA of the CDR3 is TGTGCCAGTAGGCCTATATCGGGAGTTGGCGAGCAGTACTTC.

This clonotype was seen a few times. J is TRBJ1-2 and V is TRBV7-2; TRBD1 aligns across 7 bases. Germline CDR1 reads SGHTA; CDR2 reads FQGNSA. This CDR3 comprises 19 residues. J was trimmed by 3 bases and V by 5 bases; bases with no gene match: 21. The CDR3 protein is CASSPGLGQDVQLYYGYTF. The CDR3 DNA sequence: TGTGCCAGCAGCCCCGGACTTGGACAGGACGTTCAGCTATACTATGGCTACACCTTC.

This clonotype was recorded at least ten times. The CDR3, as DNA: TGTGCCAGCAGTACCGCGGCGGAGGGCGGGGAGCTGTTTTTT. Translation gives CASSTAAEGGELFF. This chain joins TRBV6-6 and TRBJ2-2, with D possibly matching TRBD2 (6 bases). V lost 5 bases to trimming and J lost 7 bases, with 14 bases between them. This CDR3 is built from 14 residues. In germline, CDR1 is MNHNY, CDR2 SVGAGI (reference sequence).

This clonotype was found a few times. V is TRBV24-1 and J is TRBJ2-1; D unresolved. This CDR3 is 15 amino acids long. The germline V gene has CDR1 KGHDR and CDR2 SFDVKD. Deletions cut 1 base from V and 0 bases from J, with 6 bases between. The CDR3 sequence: CATSDLRSSYNEQFF. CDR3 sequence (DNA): TGTGCCACCAGTGATTTACGGAGCTCCTACAATGAGCAGTTCTTC.

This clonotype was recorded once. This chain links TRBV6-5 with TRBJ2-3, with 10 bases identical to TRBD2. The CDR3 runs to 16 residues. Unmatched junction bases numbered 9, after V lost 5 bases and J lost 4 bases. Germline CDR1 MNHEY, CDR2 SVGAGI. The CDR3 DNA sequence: TGTGCCAGCAGTGAAGTTGGGCTAGCGGGGGCAGATACGCAGTATTTT. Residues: CASSEVGLAGADTQYF.

The CDR3 nucleotides read TGTGCCAGCAGCGGACAGGACTACGAGCAGTACTTC. This encodes CASSGQDYEQYF. V is TRBV11-1 and J is TRBJ2-7; 7 bases align to TRBD1. The CDR3 length is 12 residues. V was clipped by 5 bases and J by 3 bases; unmatched bases: 1. CDR1 and CDR2 (germline): SGHAT, FQDESV (reference sequence).

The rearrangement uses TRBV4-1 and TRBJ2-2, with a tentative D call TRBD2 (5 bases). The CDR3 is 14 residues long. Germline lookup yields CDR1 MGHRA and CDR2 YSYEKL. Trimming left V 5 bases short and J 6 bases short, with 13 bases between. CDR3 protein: CASSSFEGPGELFF. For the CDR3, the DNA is TGCGCCAGCAGCTCCTTCGAGGGTCCCGGGGAGCTGTTTTTT.

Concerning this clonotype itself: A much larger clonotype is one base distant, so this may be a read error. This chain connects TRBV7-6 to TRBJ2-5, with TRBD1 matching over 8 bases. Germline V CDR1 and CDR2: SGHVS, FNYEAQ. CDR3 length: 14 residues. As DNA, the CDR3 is TGTGCCGGCAGAAAAGACAGGGGAGAGGAGACCCAGTACTTC. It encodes CAGRKDRGEETQYF.

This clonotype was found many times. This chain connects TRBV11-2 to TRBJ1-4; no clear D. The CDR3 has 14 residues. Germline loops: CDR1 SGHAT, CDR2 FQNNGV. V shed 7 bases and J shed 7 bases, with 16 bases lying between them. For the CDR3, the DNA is TGTGCCAGCAACCTACCCGAGCGTCCTGAAAAACTGTTTTTT. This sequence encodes CASNLPERPEKLFF.

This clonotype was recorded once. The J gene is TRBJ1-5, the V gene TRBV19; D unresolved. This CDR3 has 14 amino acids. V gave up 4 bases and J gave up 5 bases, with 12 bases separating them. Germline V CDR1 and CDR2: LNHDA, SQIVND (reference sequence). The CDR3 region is CASSTGRGYQPQHF. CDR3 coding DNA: TGTGCCAGTAGTACAGGACGGGGTTATCAGCCCCAGCATTTT. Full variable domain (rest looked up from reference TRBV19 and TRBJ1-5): DGGITQSPKYLFRKEGQNVTLSCEQNLNHDAMYWYRQDPGQGLRLIYYSQIVNDFQKGDIAEGYSVSREKKESFPLTVTSAQKNPTAFYLCASSTGRGYQPQHFGDGTRLSIL.

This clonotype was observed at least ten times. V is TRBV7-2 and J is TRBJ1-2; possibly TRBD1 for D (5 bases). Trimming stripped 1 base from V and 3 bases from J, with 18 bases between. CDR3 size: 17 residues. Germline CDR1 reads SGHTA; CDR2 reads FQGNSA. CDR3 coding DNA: TGTGCCAGCAGCTTAGGGTCAGGGATCGGCTTGGACTATGGCTACACCTTC. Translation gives CASSLGSGIGLDYGYTF.

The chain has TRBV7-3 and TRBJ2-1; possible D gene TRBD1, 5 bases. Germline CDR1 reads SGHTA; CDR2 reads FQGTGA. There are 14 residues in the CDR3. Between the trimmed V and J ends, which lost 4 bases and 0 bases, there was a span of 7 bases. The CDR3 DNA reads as TGTGCCAGCAGCTCCCAGGGCTCCTACAATGAGCAGTTCTTC. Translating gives CASSSQGSYNEQFF.

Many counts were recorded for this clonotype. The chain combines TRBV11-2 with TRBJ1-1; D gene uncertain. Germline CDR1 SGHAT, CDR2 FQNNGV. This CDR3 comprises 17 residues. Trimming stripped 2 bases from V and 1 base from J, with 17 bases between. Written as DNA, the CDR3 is TGTGCCAGCAGCTTAAGCCGGTGGGAAGGTTCGAACACTGAAGCTTTCTTT. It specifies CASSLSRWEGSNTEAFF.

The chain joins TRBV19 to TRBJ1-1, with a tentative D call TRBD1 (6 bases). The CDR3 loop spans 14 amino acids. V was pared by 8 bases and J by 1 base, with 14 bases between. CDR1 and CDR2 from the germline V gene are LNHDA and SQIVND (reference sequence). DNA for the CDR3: TGTGCCAGTTCTAGGGGGGCGGAGAACACTGAAGCTTTCTTT. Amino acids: CASSRGAENTEAFF.

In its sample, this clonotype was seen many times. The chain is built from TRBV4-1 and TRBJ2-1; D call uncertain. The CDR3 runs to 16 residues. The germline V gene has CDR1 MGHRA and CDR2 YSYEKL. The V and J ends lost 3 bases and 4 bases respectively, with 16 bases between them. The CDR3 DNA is TGCGCCAGCAGCCAGGGCGATGCGGCTATTTACAATGAGCAGTTCTTC. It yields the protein CASSQGDAAIYNEQFF.

The CDR3 reads CASSSLTSGSVPDEQYF. Written as DNA, the CDR3 is TGTGCCAGCAGCTCGTTGACTAGCGGGAGTGTTCCGGACGAGCAGTACTTC. The gene calls are TRBV7-2 and TRBJ2-7; 12 nucleotides match TRBD2. The V gene's germline CDR1 is SGHTA and CDR2 FQGNSA. Unmatched junction bases numbered 12, after V lost 4 bases and J lost 5 bases. This CDR3 is 17 amino acids long.

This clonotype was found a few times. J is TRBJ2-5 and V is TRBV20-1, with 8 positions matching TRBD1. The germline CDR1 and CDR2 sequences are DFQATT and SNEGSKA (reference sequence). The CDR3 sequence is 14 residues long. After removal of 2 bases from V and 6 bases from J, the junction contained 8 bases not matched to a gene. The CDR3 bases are TGCAGTGCTAGATGGCAGGGGGCTGAAAAGACCCAGTACTTC. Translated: CSARWQGAEKTQYF.

The CDR3, as DNA: TGTGCCACCAGCAGTCGTAGTGGGGATACGCAGTATTTT. The encoded protein is CATSSRSGDTQYF. The J gene is TRBJ2-3, the V gene TRBV15; D uncertain. Between the trimmed V and J ends, which lost 3 bases and 6 bases, there was a span of 10 bases. This CDR3 has 13 residues. In germline, CDR1 is LNHNV, CDR2 YYDKDF (reference sequence). Combining the CDR3 with reference TRBV15 and TRBJ2-3 gives the whole variable domain DAMVIQNPRYQVTQFGKPVTLSCSQTLNHNVMYWYQQKSSQAPKLLFHYYDKDFNNEADTPDNFQSRRPNTSFCFLDIRSPGLGDTAMYLCATSSRSGDTQYFGPGTRLTVL.